This entry lists 22 T cell receptor beta chains sequenced from one sample in a study of identical twins. TCRdb re-called the 5' RACE reads with MiXCR, one entry per CDR3 protein. The sample has 240,000 or so distinct CDR3 sequences, roughly 13% seen once. The same data also contributed to another study, on yellow fever vaccine responses in identical twins.

What was sequenced was memory (CD45RO+) T cells sorted from blood. The receptors come from a woman aged 18-29 years in good health.

The chain is built from TRBV3-1 and TRBJ2-7; a possible D gene is TRBD1 (5 bases). The V end lost 8 bases, the J end lost 1 base, and 15 bases lay between the germline ends. Germline V gene sequence: CDR1 LGHDT, CDR2 YNNKEL (reference sequence). This CDR3 spans 14 amino acids. Here the CDR3 DNA reads TGTGCCAGCGCCAGGGCGGTAAAATCCTACGAGCAGTACTTC. Translating it yields CASARAVKSYEQYF.

The table lists this clonotype with a few counts. The rearrangement uses TRBV29-1 and TRBJ1-5; D may be TRBD1 (5 bases). The germline gives CDR1 SQVTM, CDR2 ANQGSEA. The CDR3 spans 13 residues. Between the trimmed V and J ends, which lost 0 bases and 4 bases, there was a span of 7 bases. CDR3: CSVEDGGNQPQHF. CDR3 sequence (DNA): TGCAGCGTTGAAGATGGGGGAAATCAGCCCCAGCATTTT. Supplemented by reference TRBV29-1 and TRBJ1-5, the full variable domain reads SAVISQKPSRDICQRGTSLTIQCQVDSQVTMMFWYRQQPGQSLTLIATANQGSEATYESGFVIDKFPISRPNLTFSTLTVSNMSPEDSSIYLCSVEDGGNQPQHFGDGTRLSIL.

The rearrangement links TRBV7-2 to TRBJ2-1, with TRBD2 identical over 7 bases. V gave up 5 bases and J gave up 7 bases; unmatched junction bases: 5. The germline V gene has CDR1 SGHTA and CDR2 FQGNSA. The CDR3 is 13 amino acids. CDR3 sequence reads: CASSRTSVNEQFF. The CDR3 bases are TGTGCCAGCAGCAGGACTAGTGTAAATGAGCAGTTCTTC.

This clonotype was observed a few times. The chain joins TRBV18 to TRBJ2-2; no firm D call. Germline lookup yields CDR1 KGHSH and CDR2 LQKENI. The CDR3 covers 15 residues. Trimming stripped 5 bases from V and 1 base from J, with 11 bases between. In DNA, the CDR3 is TGTGCCAGCTCATCCTTCAAGATGAACACCGGGGAGCTGTTTTTT. It yields the protein CASSSFKMNTGELFF.

This clonotype was detected a few times. The genes are TRBV6-4 and TRBJ1-5; TRBD1 is a possible D gene (6 bases). This CDR3 region has 19 residues. Germline V gives CDR1 MRHNA, CDR2 SNTAGT. The V end was cut by 3 bases, the J end by 1 base, with 22 bases between. The CDR3 sequence: CASSDRQGTYARSNQPQHF. The CDR3 nucleotides read TGTGCCAGCAGTGATCGTCAAGGGACATACGCCAGGAGCAATCAGCCCCAGCATTTT.

In its sample, this clonotype was seen a few times. J is TRBJ2-1 and V is TRBV24-1; either TRBD1 or TRBD2 may fit D (5 bases each). There are 13 residues in the CDR3. Trimming removed 8 bases from V and 8 bases from J, with 15 bases in between. CDR1 is KGHDR and CDR2 is SFDVKD in the germline V gene. This CDR3 reads CATTGQEGYEQFF. CDR3 DNA sequence: TGTGCCACCACCGGGCAAGAGGGGTATGAGCAGTTCTTC.

The rearrangement joins TRBV7-2 to TRBJ2-5, with D uncertain. V was trimmed by 5 bases and J by 5 bases, leaving 9 bases between them. Looked up from germline, CDR1 is SGHTA and CDR2 is FQGNSA. CDR3 length equals 12 residues. In DNA, the CDR3 is TGTGCCAGCAGCAAAGGGTGGGAGACCCAGTACTTC. Protein product: CASSKGWETQYF.

This clonotype was observed many times. The rearrangement links TRBV24-1 to TRBJ2-1; TRBD2 agrees at 8 bases. This CDR3 contains 16 residues. The V gene's germline CDR1 is KGHDR and CDR2 SFDVKD. Losses at the gene ends were 4 bases for V and 4 bases for J; bases not matched to a gene: 8. The CDR3 reads CATSEGAGVPYNEQFF. The CDR3 nucleotides read TGTGCCACCAGTGAAGGAGCGGGGGTGCCGTACAATGAGCAGTTCTTC.

The rearrangement joins TRBV6-4 to TRBJ2-7, with D uncertain. The V end lost 0 bases, the J end lost 5 bases, and 8 bases lay between the germline ends. CDR1 and CDR2 from the germline V gene are MRHNA and SNTAGT. This CDR3 contains 13 residues. The DNA of the CDR3 is TGTGCCAGCAGTGACTCTGCCGCGCACGAGCAGTACTTC. It specifies CASSDSAAHEQYF.

In this sample, this clonotype turned up many times. The CDR3 is CASSTQPGLLNQPQHF. The CDR3 nucleotides read TGTGCCAGCAGTACTCAACCGGGACTGCTTAATCAGCCCCAGCATTTT. This chain links TRBV6-5 with TRBJ1-5, with a weak D call TRBD1 (5 bases). Trimming removed 5 bases at V and 4 bases at J, with 18 bases between. Per the germline V gene, CDR1 is MNHEY and CDR2 is SVGAGI. There are 16 residues in the CDR3.

The chain carries TRBV7-2 and TRBJ2-2; D unclear. Germline CDR1 is SGHTA and CDR2 is FQGNSA. V was cut by 0 bases and J by 5 bases, with 13 bases left in between. This CDR3 region has 16 residues. This CDR3 is CASSLALSLRTGELFF. In DNA, the CDR3 is TGTGCCAGCAGCTTAGCGCTTTCACTACGAACCGGGGAGCTGTTTTTT.

Only one count was recorded for this clonotype. The V and J genes are TRBV9 and TRBJ1-6, with D possibly being TRBD1 (6 bases). The CDR3 has 15 residues. V was pared by 3 bases and J by 7 bases, with 14 bases between. CDR1 is SGDLS, CDR2 YYNGEE, per germline. In DNA form, the CDR3 reads TGTGCCAGCAGCGCACAGGGTTCGGGCAATTCACCCCTCCACTTT. Amino acid sequence: CASSAQGSGNSPLHF.

This chain connects TRBV7-6 to TRBJ2-7; 8 nucleotides align to TRBD1. V lost 5 bases, J lost 5 bases, and 11 bases stayed unmatched. CDR1 SGHVS and CDR2 FNYEAQ come from the germline V gene. This CDR3 spans 15 amino acids. The CDR3 sequence: CASSVTQGVPNEQYF. DNA of the CDR3: TGTGCCAGCAGCGTAACACAGGGGGTCCCCAACGAGCAGTACTTC.

This chain joins TRBV6-5 and TRBJ2-2; a weak D match, TRBD2 (6 bases). The CDR3 is 12 residues long. Germline-derived CDR1 and CDR2 are MNHEY and SVGAGI. V gave up 8 bases and J gave up 5 bases, with 9 bases separating them. Here the CDR3 DNA reads TGTGCCAGCGGGGGGATAACCGGGGAGCTGTTTTTT. Protein: CASGGITGELFF.

This clonotype was detected many times. The J gene is TRBJ2-3, the V gene TRBV27; 11 positions agree with TRBD2. The V segment lost 8 bases and the J segment 2 bases; nucleotides outside the gene matches: 9. Germline-derived CDR1 and CDR2 are MNHEY and SMNVEV (reference sequence). This CDR3 region has 16 residues. The CDR3 loop reads CASVGGSGRATDTQYF. The CDR3 bases are TGTGCCAGCGTCGGGGGTAGCGGGAGGGCCACAGATACGCAGTATTTT.

The chain has TRBV9 and TRBJ2-3, with D unclear. Deletions cut 3 bases from V and 5 bases from J, with 7 bases between. Germline CDR1 and CDR2: SGDLS and YYNGEE. The CDR3 is 12 residues long. The CDR3 loop reads CASSANGDTQYF. In DNA form, the CDR3 reads TGTGCCAGCAGCGCGAACGGAGATACGCAGTATTTT. Drawing the rest from reference TRBV9 and TRBJ2-3, the complete variable domain is DSGVTQTPKHLITATGQRVTLRCSPRSGDLSVYWYQQSLDQGLQFLIQYYNGEERAKGNILERFSAQQFPDLHSELNLSSLELGDSALYFCASSANGDTQYFGPGTRLTVL.

V gene TRBV6-5 combines with J gene TRBJ1-2; D might be TRBD1 (5 bases). Trimming took off 6 bases at V and 3 bases at J, with 8 bases between the two ends. There are 12 residues in the CDR3. CDR1 is MNHEY and CDR2 is SVGAGI in the germline V gene. In DNA, the CDR3 is TGTGCCAGCAGGGGACCCTACTATGGCTACACCTTC. Its protein product is CASRGPYYGYTF.

The chain is built from TRBV11-3 and TRBJ2-3; D may be TRBD2 (6 bases). Trimming left V 5 bases short and J 6 bases short, with 21 bases between. The germline V gene encodes CDR1 SGHNT and CDR2 YENEEA. This CDR3 is built from 16 residues. The CDR3 DNA sequence: TGTGCCAGCAGCCCAAGGTCCGGGACTTCTCTGGATACGCAGTATTTT. It encodes CASSPRSGTSLDTQYF.

Only a few counts were recorded for this clonotype. This sequence may be a read error, since a much larger clone differs from it by one base. V is TRBV6-1 and J is TRBJ2-6, with D perhaps TRBD1 or TRBD2 (5 bases each). Germline assignment: CDR1 MNHNS and CDR2 SASEGT. The V end lost 7 bases, the J end lost 2 bases, and 18 bases lay between the germline ends. The CDR3 has 17 residues. CDR3 loop: CASTLALGETGANVLTF. CDR3 in DNA: TGTGCCAGCACCCTGGCTCTGGGGGAAACTGGGGCCAACGTCCTGACTTTC.

This clonotype came up a few times. V is TRBV6-2 or TRBV6-3 and J is TRBJ2-1; D is uncertain. The CDR3 totals 12 residues. Trimming pared 2 bases from V and 5 bases from J, leaving 4 bases between. CDR1 and CDR2 from the germline V gene are MNHEY and SVGEGT. The CDR3 sequence is CASSYGNNEQFF. In nucleotides, the CDR3 is TGTGCCAGCAGTTACGGGAACAATGAGCAGTTCTTC.

This clonotype was seen a handful of times. The CDR3 DNA sequence: TGTGCCAGCAACAATCCGGGACAGGGAGGAGAGACCCAGTACTTC. It encodes CASNNPGQGGETQYF. The chain joins TRBV2 to TRBJ2-5, with 9 bases matching TRBD1. The CDR3 contains 15 residues. CDR1 SNHLY and CDR2 FYNNEI come from the germline V gene. The ends lost 7 bases at V and 4 bases at J; junction bases unmatched: 10.

This clonotype was recorded at least ten times. This chain uses TRBV4-2 with TRBJ2-3; D might be TRBD1 or TRBD2, each matching 6 bases. The V end was cut by 7 bases, the J end by 1 base, with 21 bases between. CDR1 and CDR2 (germline): LGHNA, YNFKEQ. This CDR3 contains 17 residues. The CDR3 region is CASTPLQEGDGTDTQYF. Written as DNA, the CDR3 is TGTGCCAGCACCCCACTTCAGGAGGGGGACGGCACAGATACGCAGTATTTT.